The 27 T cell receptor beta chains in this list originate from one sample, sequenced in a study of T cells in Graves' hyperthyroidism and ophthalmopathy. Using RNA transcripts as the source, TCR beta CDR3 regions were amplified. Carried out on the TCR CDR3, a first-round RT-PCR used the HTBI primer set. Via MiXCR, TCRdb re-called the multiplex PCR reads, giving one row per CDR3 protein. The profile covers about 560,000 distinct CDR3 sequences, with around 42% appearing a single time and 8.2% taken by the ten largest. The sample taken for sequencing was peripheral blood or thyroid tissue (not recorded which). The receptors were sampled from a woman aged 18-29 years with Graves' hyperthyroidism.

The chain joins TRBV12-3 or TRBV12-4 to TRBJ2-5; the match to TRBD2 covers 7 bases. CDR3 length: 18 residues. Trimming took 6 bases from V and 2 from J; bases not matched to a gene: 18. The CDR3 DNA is TGTGCCAGCAGCCCCCTGACGTCGAGCGGGATAGCTCAAGAGACCCAGTACTTC. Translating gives CASSPLTSSGIAQETQYF.

The chain's CDR3 is CSVEVGLGYIQYF. In DNA form, the CDR3 reads TGCAGCGTTGAAGTGGGACTAGGGTACATTCAGTACTTC. The chain carries TRBV29-1 and TRBJ2-4, with 8 nucleotides matching TRBD2. There are 13 residues in the CDR3. Germline CDR1 SQVTM, CDR2 ANQGSEA. V shed 1 base, J shed 8 bases, and the junction held 4 bases outside the gene matches.

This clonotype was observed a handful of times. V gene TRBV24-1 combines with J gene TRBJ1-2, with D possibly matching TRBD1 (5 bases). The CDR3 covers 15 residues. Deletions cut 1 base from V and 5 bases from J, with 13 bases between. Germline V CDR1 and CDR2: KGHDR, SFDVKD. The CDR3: CATSDFDSPGYGYTF. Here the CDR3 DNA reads TGTGCCACCAGTGATTTTGACAGCCCCGGGTATGGCTACACCTTC.

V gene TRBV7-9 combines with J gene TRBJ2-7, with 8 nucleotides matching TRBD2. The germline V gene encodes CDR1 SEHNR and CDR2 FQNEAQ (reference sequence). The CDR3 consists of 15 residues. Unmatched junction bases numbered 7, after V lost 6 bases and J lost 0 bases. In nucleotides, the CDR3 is TGTGCCAGCAGGCCCGGGACTAGAAGCTCCTACGAGCAGTACTTC. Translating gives CASRPGTRSSYEQYF.

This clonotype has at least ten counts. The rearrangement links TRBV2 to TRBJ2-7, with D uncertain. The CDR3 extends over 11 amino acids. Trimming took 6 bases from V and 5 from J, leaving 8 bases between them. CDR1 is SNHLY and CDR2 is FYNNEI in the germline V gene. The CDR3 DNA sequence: TGTGCCAGCAGCGAATCCCACGAGCAGTACTTC. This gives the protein CASSESHEQYF.

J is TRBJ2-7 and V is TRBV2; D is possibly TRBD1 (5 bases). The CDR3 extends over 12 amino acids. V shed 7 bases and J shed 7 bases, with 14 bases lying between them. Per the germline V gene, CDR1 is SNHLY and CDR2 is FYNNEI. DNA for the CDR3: TGTGCCAGCAAAGATAGGGGATGGGAGCAGTACTTC. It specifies CASKDRGWEQYF.

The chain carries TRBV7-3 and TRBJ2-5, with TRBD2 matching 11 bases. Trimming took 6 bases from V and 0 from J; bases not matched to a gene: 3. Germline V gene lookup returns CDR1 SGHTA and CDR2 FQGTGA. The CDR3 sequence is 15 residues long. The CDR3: CASRLAGANQETQYF. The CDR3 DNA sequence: TGTGCCAGCAGACTAGCGGGAGCCAACCAAGAGACCCAGTACTTC.

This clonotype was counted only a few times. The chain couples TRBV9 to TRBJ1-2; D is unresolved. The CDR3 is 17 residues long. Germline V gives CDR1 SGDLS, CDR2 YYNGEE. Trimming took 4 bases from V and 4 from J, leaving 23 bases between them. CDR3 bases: TGTGCCAGCAGCCCGTCGATGCAGGAGACGTGGTCCTATGGCTACACCTTC. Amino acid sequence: CASSPSMQETWSYGYTF.

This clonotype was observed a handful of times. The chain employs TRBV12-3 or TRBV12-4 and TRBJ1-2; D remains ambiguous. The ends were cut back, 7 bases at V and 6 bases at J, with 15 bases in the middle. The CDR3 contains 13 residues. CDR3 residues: CASNRNSLDGYTF. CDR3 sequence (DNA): TGTGCCAGCAACCGGAATTCGCTCGATGGCTACACCTTC.

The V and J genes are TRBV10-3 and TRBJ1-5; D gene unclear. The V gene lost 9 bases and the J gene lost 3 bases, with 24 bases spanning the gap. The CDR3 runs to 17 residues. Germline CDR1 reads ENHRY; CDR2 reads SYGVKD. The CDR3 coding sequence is TGTGCCATGAGGACGGAGAAAGGCTATTACCCCAATCAGCCCCAGCATTTT. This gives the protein CAMRTEKGYYPNQPQHF.

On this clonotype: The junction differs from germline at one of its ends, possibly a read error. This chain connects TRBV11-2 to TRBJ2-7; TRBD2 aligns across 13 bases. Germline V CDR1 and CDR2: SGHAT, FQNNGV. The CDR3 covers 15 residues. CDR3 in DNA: TGCGCCAGCAGCCACGGACTAGCGGGAGTGGGGGAGCAGTACTTC. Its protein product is CASSHGLAGVGEQYF.

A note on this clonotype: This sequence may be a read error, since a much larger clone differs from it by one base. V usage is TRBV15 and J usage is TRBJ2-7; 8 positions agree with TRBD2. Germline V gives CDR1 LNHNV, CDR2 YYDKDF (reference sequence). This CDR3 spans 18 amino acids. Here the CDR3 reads CATGRGMASGFRSYEQYF. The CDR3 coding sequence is TGTGCCACCGGCAGAGGTATGGCTAGCGGGTTCCGCTCCTACGAGCAGTACTTC.

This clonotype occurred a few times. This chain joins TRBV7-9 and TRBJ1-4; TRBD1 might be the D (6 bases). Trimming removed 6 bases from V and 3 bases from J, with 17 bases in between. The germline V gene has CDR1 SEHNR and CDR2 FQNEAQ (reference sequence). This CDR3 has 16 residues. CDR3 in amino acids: CASSAGGRLANEKLFF. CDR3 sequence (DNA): TGTGCCAGCAGTGCCGGGGGGCGCTTAGCTAATGAAAAACTGTTTTTT. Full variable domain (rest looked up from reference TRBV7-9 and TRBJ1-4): DTGVSQNPRHKITKRGQNVTFRCDPISEHNRLYWYRQTLGQGPEFLTYFQNEAQLEKSRLLSDRFSAERPKGSFSTLEIQRTEQGDSAMYLCASSAGGRLANEKLFFGSGTQLSVL.

The CDR3 nucleotides read TGCGCCAGCAGCCCGGAGGGGGAAACCAACTATGGCTACACCTTC. This gives the protein CASSPEGETNYGYTF. V usage is TRBV5-1 and J usage is TRBJ1-2; D is perhaps TRBD1 (6 bases). The germline CDR1 and CDR2 sequences are SGHRS and YFSETQ. There are 15 residues in the CDR3. Trimming cost V 4 bases and J 2 bases, with 15 bases left between them.

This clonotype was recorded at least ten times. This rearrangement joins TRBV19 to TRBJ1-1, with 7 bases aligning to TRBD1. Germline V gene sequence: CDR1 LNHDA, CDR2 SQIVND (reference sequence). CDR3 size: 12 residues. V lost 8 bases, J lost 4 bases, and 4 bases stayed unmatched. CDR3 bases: TGTGCCAGTCGACAGGGAGGCACTGAAGCTTTCTTT. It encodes CASRQGGTEAFF.

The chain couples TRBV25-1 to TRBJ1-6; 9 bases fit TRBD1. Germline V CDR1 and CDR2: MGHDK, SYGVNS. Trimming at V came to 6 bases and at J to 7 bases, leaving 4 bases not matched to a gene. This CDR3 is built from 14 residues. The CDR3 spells CASRTGGENSPLHF. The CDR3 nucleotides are TGTGCCAGCAGGACAGGGGGTGAGAATTCACCCCTCCACTTT.

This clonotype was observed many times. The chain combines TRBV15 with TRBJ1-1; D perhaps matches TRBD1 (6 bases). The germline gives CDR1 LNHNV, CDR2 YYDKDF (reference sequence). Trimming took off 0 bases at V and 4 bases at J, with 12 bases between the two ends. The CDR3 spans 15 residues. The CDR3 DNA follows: TGTGCCACCAGCAGAGACTTGGCAGGGGTCACTGAAGCTTTCTTT. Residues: CATSRDLAGVTEAFF.

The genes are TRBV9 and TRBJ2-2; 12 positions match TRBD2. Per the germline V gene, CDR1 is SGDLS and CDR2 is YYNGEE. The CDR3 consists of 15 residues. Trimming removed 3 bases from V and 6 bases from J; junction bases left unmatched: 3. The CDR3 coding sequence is TGTGCCAGCAGCGATACTAGCGGGGGGTCCGGGGAGCTGTTTTTT. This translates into CASSDTSGGSGELFF.

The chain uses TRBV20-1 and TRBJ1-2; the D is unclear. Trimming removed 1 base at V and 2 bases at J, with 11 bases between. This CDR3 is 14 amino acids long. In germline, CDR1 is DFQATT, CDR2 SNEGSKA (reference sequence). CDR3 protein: CSARAKRRNYGYTF. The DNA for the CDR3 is TGCAGTGCTAGAGCTAAGCGACGGAACTATGGCTACACCTTC.

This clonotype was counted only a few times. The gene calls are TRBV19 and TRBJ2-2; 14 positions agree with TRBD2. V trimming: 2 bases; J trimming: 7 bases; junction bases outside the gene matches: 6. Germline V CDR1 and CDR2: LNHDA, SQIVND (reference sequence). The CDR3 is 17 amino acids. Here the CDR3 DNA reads TGTGCCAGTAGTATATCGGGACTAGCGGGAGTTGACGGGGAGCTGTTTTTT. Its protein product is CASSISGLAGVDGELFF.

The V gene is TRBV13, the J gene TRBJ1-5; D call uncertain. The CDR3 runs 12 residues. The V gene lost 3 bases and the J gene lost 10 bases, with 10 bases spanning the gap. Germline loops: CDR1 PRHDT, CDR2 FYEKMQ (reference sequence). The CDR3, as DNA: TGTGCCAGCAGCTTGGGTATTCGACCCCAGCATTTT. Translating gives CASSLGIRPQHF.

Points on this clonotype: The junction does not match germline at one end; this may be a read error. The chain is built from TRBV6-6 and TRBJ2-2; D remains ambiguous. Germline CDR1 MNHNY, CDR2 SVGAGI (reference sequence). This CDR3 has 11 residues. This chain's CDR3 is CVSSYYGELFF. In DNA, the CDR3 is TGTGTCAGCAGTTACTACGGGGAGCTGTTTTTT.

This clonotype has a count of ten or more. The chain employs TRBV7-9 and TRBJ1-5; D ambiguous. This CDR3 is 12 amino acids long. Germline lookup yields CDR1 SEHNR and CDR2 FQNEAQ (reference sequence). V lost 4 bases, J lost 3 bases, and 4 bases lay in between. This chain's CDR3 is CASSSDNQPQHF. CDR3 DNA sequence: TGTGCCAGCAGCTCCGACAATCAGCCCCAGCATTTT.

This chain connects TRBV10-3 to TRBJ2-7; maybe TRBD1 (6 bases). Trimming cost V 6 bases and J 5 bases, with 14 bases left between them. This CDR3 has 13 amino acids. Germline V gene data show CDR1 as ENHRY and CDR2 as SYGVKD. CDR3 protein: CAIRKGESDEQYF. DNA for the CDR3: TGTGCCATCAGAAAGGGGGAGTCGGACGAGCAGTACTTC.

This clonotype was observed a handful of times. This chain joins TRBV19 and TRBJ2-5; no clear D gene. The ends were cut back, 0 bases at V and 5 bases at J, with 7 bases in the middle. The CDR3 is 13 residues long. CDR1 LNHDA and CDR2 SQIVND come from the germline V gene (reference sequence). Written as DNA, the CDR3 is TGTGCCAGTAGTATAGAGCTTAGCGAGACCCAGTACTTC. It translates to CASSIELSETQYF.

Here the CDR3 DNA reads TGTGCCAGCAGCTTAGATATGATTGGCGGGAGTAGGAACGAGCAGTACTTC. It specifies CASSLDMIGGSRNEQYF. The rearrangement joins TRBV11-2 to TRBJ2-7; TRBD2 matches at 7 bases. The length of the CDR3 is 17 residues. Germline V gene sequence: CDR1 SGHAT, CDR2 FQNNGV. After removal of 0 bases from V and 5 bases from J, the junction contained 13 bases not matched to a gene.

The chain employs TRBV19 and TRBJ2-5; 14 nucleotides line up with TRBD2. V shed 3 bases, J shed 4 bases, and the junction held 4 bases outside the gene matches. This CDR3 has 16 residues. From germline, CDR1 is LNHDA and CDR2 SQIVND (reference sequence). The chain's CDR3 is CASSIGTSGRGETQYF. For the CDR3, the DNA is TGTGCCAGTAGTATCGGGACTAGCGGGAGAGGAGAGACCCAGTACTTC.